This T cell receptor (beta chain) was recovered during a study of T cell changes during pregnancy in multiple sclerosis. The germline CDR1 and CDR2 sequences are SGHNT and YYREEE (reference sequence). The length of the CDR3 is 15 residues. The V and J ends lost 0 bases and 7 bases, in that order; junction bases with no gene match: 6. TCRdb keeps only in-frame clones here, not all; method: immunoSEQ multiplex PCR. The sample lists 41,000 or so clones; 80% to 90% were seen once. The TCR sequence derives from a female donor with multiple sclerosis, enrolled in a pregnancy study. The rearrangement uses TRBV5-4 and TRBJ2-1; 8 bases map to TRBD2. The sequences come from CD4+ T cells from peripheral blood mononuclear cells, collected in the first trimester of pregnancy. For the CDR3, the DNA is TGTGCCAGCAGCTTGGCCGGGACTAGGCAGAATGAGCAGTTCTTC. As protein: CASSLAGTRQNEQFF.